This T cell receptor (beta chain) derives from a study of T cell changes during pregnancy in multiple sclerosis. Looked up from germline, CDR1 is SGHAT and CDR2 is FQDESV (reference sequence). Trimming stripped 6 bases from V and 0 bases from J, with 20 bases between. CDR3 length: 17 residues. Clones were sequenced by immunoSEQ multiplex PCR, and TCRdb holds only the in-frame ones, with some missing. In the table there are around 50,000 clones, around 90% of which are singletons. V usage is TRBV11-1 and J usage is TRBJ1-1; a possible D gene is TRBD1 (5 bases). The sequencing here drew on CD4+ T cells from peripheral blood mononuclear cells, taken after pregnancy. The TCR comes from a female donor in good health, enrolled as a control in a pregnancy study. CDR3 sequence reads: CASSPGWAREVNTEAFF. The CDR3 DNA reads as TGTGCCAGCAGTCCCGGCTGGGCCAGGGAAGTGAACACTGAAGCTTTCTTT.